The clone carrying this T cell receptor beta chain was found a few times. Its antigen is unknown. Clones were read by immunoSEQ multiplex PCR, and TCRdb kept only the in-frame ones, dropping some. The profile shows some 96,000 clones, over 75% of them singletons. These data are taken from a study of T cell responses to AZD1222 COVID-19 vaccine. Whole-study context: It was second doses at about 4 or about 12 weeks that were pooled.

Study-wide results and limits: Only a handful of AZD1222 recipients tested seropositive at baseline. Donors, mostly white British, included more females; clonal diversity was possibly underestimated. After two AZD1222 doses, spike-specific TCR breadth and depth rose versus day 0.

The sequence came from an adult in good health. The input for sequencing was peripheral blood, taken on day 0 of AZD1222 vaccination.

The chain's CDR3 is CASSPQVSTDTQYF. CDR3 coding DNA: TGTGCCAGCTCACCTCAGGTATCCACAGATACGCAGTATTTT. The V call is TRBV18, the J call TRBJ2-3, with unresolved D. Trimming took off 3 bases at V and 2 bases at J, with 9 bases between the two ends. Germline loops: CDR1 KGHSH, CDR2 LQKENI. The CDR3 extends over 14 amino acids. Full variable domain (rest looked up from reference TRBV18 and TRBJ2-3): NAGVMQNPRHLVRRRGQEARLRCSPMKGHSHVYWYRQLPEEGLKFMVYLQKENIIDESGMPKERFSAEFPKEGPSILRIQQVVRGDSAAYFCASSPQVSTDTQYFGPGTRLTVL.